A selection of T cell receptor beta chains follows, all from one sample in a study of blood T cell repertoires in COVID-19. Sequencing was performed with immunoSEQ multiplex PCR; in TCRdb, only in-frame clones are kept and a portion is missing. The sample lists around 150,000 clones; roughly 85% were seen once. The source material was peripheral blood. Source of these receptors: a human donor in a cohort sampled during active COVID-19. The CDR3 runs from the conserved cysteine through the conserved F or W. The order of the fields is CDR3 DNA, CDR3 protein, clone size, V gene, D gene, J gene. D genes are given only for firm matches. Clone sizes are given selectively: once, few, many, or a class where the clone is expanded.

DNA: TGCGCCAGCAGCTTGGGGGCGGCGGGGGGTCACTACGAGCAGTACTTC
CDR3: CASSLGAAGGHYEQYF
size: .
V: TRBV5-1
D: TRBD2
J: TRBJ2-7

DNA: TGTGCCAGTAGTATAGGGACAGGCTACGAGCAGTACTTC
CDR3: CASSIGTGYEQYF
size: .
V: TRBV19
D: TRBD1
J: TRBJ2-7

DNA: TGTGCCAGCAGCCGACTCCCTAGCGGGAGCTACGAGCAGTACTTC
CDR3: CASSRLPSGSYEQYF
size: .
V: TRBV6-2/TRBV6-3
D: TRBD2
J: TRBJ2-7

DNA: TGTGCCAGCAGAGACGACTCGGGGTCGACCTACGAGCAGTACTTC
CDR3: CASRDDSGSTYEQYF
size: .
V: TRBV27
D: .
J: TRBJ2-7

DNA: TGTGCCAGCAGCTTGGAATCTGTGGGGAGGGGAAACACCATATATTTT
CDR3: CASSLESVGRGNTIYF
size: .
V: TRBV5-5
D: .
J: TRBJ1-3

DNA: TGTGCCAGCAGCTTAGGGGTAGCCGTACCCTACGAGCAGTACTTC
CDR3: CASSLGVAVPYEQYF
size: once
V: TRBV7-9
D: .
J: TRBJ2-7

DNA: TGTGCCAGCAGCTTAGGGGGGCAGAGAGGCTACACCTTC
CDR3: CASSLGGQRGYTF
size: .
V: TRBV7-9
D: .
J: TRBJ1-2

DNA: TGCGCCAGCAGCCACTCCTGGACAGACTGGAACACTGAAGCTTTCTTT
CDR3: CASSHSWTDWNTEAFF
size: .
V: TRBV4-3
D: .
J: TRBJ1-1

DNA: TGTGCCACACAATCCGGCGGGACGAACGAGCAGTACTTC
CDR3: CATQSGGTNEQYF
size: .
V: TRBV6-5
D: .
J: TRBJ2-7

DNA: TGCGCCAGCAGCTTAATTCAGGGGGCCATAGATACGCAGTATTTT
CDR3: CASSLIQGAIDTQYF
size: .
V: TRBV5-1
D: TRBD1
J: TRBJ2-3

DNA: TGCGCCAGCAGCTCGTATAGCGGGGGGGCCGACGAGCAGTACTTC
CDR3: CASSSYSGGADEQYF
size: once
V: TRBV5-1
D: TRBD2
J: TRBJ2-7

DNA: TGTGCCAGCAGTGAGCGGGGGGGGTACTACGAGCAGTACTTC
CDR3: CASSERGGYYEQYF
size: .
V: TRBV2
D: TRBD2
J: TRBJ2-7

DNA: TGTGCCAGCAGCCTTCGCCCAATTCTAGCGGGAGTGGAAAATGAGCAGTTCTTC
CDR3: CASSLRPILAGVENEQFF
size: .
V: TRBV5-4
D: TRBD2
J: TRBJ2-1

DNA: TGTGCCATCAGTGAGTCCGGGACAGGGGTAGCCGGGGAGCTGTTTTTT
CDR3: CAISESGTGVAGELFF
size: .
V: TRBV10-3
D: TRBD1
J: TRBJ2-2

DNA: TGTGCCAGCAGTCCCCATGCAACTAATGAAAAACTGTTTTTT
CDR3: CASSPHATNEKLFF
size: .
V: TRBV28
D: .
J: TRBJ1-4

DNA: TGTGCCAGCAGTGAGACCCTAGCGGGGTGGGCAGATACGCAGTATTTT
CDR3: CASSETLAGWADTQYF
size: .
V: TRBV6-1
D: TRBD2
J: TRBJ2-3

DNA: TGTGCCAGCAGCGTCAGCCGACTGGCCCAAGAGACCCAGTACTTC
CDR3: CASSVSRLAQETQYF
size: .
V: TRBV11-2
D: .
J: TRBJ2-5

DNA: TGTGCCAGCAGCGTAGAAGGGGGTGGAGATACGCAGTATTTT
CDR3: CASSVEGGGDTQYF
size: .
V: TRBV9
D: .
J: TRBJ2-3

DNA: TGCGCCAGCAGGGCTCCGGGGACTAGCGGGAACGAGCAGTACTTC
CDR3: CASRAPGTSGNEQYF
size: .
V: TRBV10-2
D: TRBD2
J: TRBJ2-7

DNA: TGTGCCAGCAGCTTGTTCGGCAGGGAGAACACCGGGGAGCTGTTTTTT
CDR3: CASSLFGRENTGELFF
size: .
V: TRBV5-5
D: .
J: TRBJ2-2

DNA: TGTGCCAGCATTGGCCCCAGCTATAATTCACCCCTCCACTTT
CDR3: CASIGPSYNSPLHF
size: .
V: TRBV2
D: .
J: TRBJ1-6

DNA: TGCAGCGTCGGACGGACTACCCCCTACGAGCAGTACTTC
CDR3: CSVGRTTPYEQYF
size: .
V: TRBV29-1
D: .
J: TRBJ2-7

DNA: TGCGCCAGCAGCCAATATGGGACTAGCGGGGTCCCCTACGAGCAGTACTTC
CDR3: CASSQYGTSGVPYEQYF
size: .
V: TRBV4-1
D: TRBD2
J: TRBJ2-7

DNA: TGTGCCAGTAGTCTTACAGGGGTAGGTCAGCCCCAGCATTTT
CDR3: CASSLTGVGQPQHF
size: .
V: TRBV19
D: TRBD1
J: TRBJ1-5

DNA: TGTGCCAGCAGCTTAAGAGAGGGAGATACGCAGTATTTT
CDR3: CASSLREGDTQYF
size: .
V: TRBV7-3
D: .
J: TRBJ2-3

DNA: TGCAGCGTTGTGGACAGGGGGGACTACGAGCAGTACTTC
CDR3: CSVVDRGDYEQYF
size: .
V: TRBV29-1
D: TRBD1
J: TRBJ2-7

DNA: TGCGCCAGCAGCTTAGCAGGACTAGCACAGGGTAGGGGTGAGCAGTACTTC
CDR3: CASSLAGLAQGRGEQYF
size: .
V: TRBV5-1
D: TRBD2
J: TRBJ2-7

DNA: TGTGCCAGCAGCGTAGCTGGGTCTAGCGGGGGGACCACAGATACGCAGTATTTT
CDR3: CASSVAGSSGGTTDTQYF
size: .
V: TRBV9
D: TRBD2
J: TRBJ2-3

DNA: TGTGCCAGCAGTTTATTGCCGGGGAGCTACGAGCAGTACTTC
CDR3: CASSLLPGSYEQYF
size: .
V: TRBV28
D: .
J: TRBJ2-7

DNA: TGTGCCAGCAGTCCGGGACACAAGAACACTGAAGCTTTCTTT
CDR3: CASSPGHKNTEAFF
size: .
V: TRBV2
D: .
J: TRBJ1-1

DNA: TGTGCCAGCAGAATCGGGACTAGCAACAATGAGCAGTTCTTC
CDR3: CASRIGTSNNEQFF
size: .
V: TRBV27
D: TRBD2
J: TRBJ2-1

DNA: TGTGCCTGGAGTGCCGACAGGGGCTCTGAAGCTTTCTTT
CDR3: CAWSADRGSEAFF
size: .
V: TRBV30
D: TRBD1
J: TRBJ1-1

DNA: TGTGCCACCAGCGGGCCGGGGATTAGCGGGGGGTCTACAGATACGCAGTATTTT
CDR3: CATSGPGISGGSTDTQYF
size: once
V: TRBV15
D: TRBD2
J: TRBJ2-3

DNA: TGTGCCAGCAGCCAGGGGCTGGAGACCCAGTACTTC
CDR3: CASSQGLETQYF
size: .
V: TRBV3-1/TRBV3-2
D: .
J: TRBJ2-5

DNA: TGCGCCAGCAGCTTAGTCGGAGGCGGCCACCTGGAGACCCAGTACTTC
CDR3: CASSLVGGGHLETQYF
size: .
V: TRBV5-1
D: .
J: TRBJ2-5

DNA: TGTGCCAGCAGCTTAGAGTCTTCCTTCACGGCCTACGAGCAGTACTTC
CDR3: CASSLESSFTAYEQYF
size: .
V: TRBV7-2
D: .
J: TRBJ2-7

DNA: TGTGCCAGCAGCTTAGCAGCCCCCTACGAGCAGTACTTC
CDR3: CASSLAAPYEQYF
size: once
V: TRBV7-8
D: .
J: TRBJ2-7

DNA: TGTGCCAGCAGCCGAGACCCGGACGGTGGGAGCGAAGCTTTCTTT
CDR3: CASSRDPDGGSEAFF
size: .
V: TRBV3-1/TRBV3-2
D: .
J: TRBJ1-1

DNA: TGTGCCAGCAGTCGATCTTTGCGGGGGGGTTTTGAGCAGTTCTTC
CDR3: CASSRSLRGGFEQFF
size: .
V: TRBV6-2/TRBV6-3
D: TRBD2
J: TRBJ2-1

DNA: TGTGCCAGCCTCAGGACAGGGCCCGTCTATGGCTACACCTTC
CDR3: CASLRTGPVYGYTF
size: .
V: TRBV6-5
D: TRBD1
J: TRBJ1-2

DNA: TGTGCCAGCAGCTTTGGACTAGCGGGAATCAACAATGAGCAGTTCTTC
CDR3: CASSFGLAGINNEQFF
size: once
V: TRBV5-4
D: TRBD2
J: TRBJ2-1

DNA: TGTGCCAGTAGACTAGGTGCCGGCGGGTCAGATACGCAGTATTTT
CDR3: CASRLGAGGSDTQYF
size: .
V: TRBV19
D: .
J: TRBJ2-3

DNA: TGTGCCAGCAGCTTAGGGGCTAGTCAGGGTAAAACTGAAGCTTTCTTT
CDR3: CASSLGASQGKTEAFF
size: .
V: TRBV7-2
D: .
J: TRBJ1-1

DNA: TGCGCCAGCAGCTCCGGGACAGGCGCCGGGGAGCTGTTTTTT
CDR3: CASSSGTGAGELFF
size: .
V: TRBV5-1
D: TRBD1
J: TRBJ2-2

DNA: TGTGCCAGCAGCTTGACTAGCGGGTACAATGAGCAGTTCTTC
CDR3: CASSLTSGYNEQFF
size: .
V: TRBV11-2
D: TRBD2
J: TRBJ2-1

DNA: TGCGCCAGCAGCTTAGGGGGCAATGAGCAGTTCTTC
CDR3: CASSLGGNEQFF
size: few
V: TRBV5-1
D: .
J: TRBJ2-1

DNA: TGTGCCATCAGTGAGTCCGGGACAGGGGTGGAGACCCAGTACTTC
CDR3: CAISESGTGVETQYF
size: .
V: TRBV10-3
D: TRBD1
J: TRBJ2-5

DNA: TGTGCCTGGACCAGGGGCGGAGGTACTGAAGCTTTCTTT
CDR3: CAWTRGGGTEAFF
size: once
V: TRBV30
D: .
J: TRBJ1-1

DNA: TGTGCCAGCAGTTTATCTCTTGGGACAGGGGGCTTGAACACTGAAGCTTTCTTT
CDR3: CASSLSLGTGGLNTEAFF
size: .
V: TRBV28
D: TRBD1
J: TRBJ1-1

DNA: TGTGCCAGCAGTTACCCTTTAACAGGGCCCCATGGCTACACCTTC
CDR3: CASSYPLTGPHGYTF
size: .
V: TRBV6-8
D: .
J: TRBJ1-2

DNA: TGTGCCAGCAGTTCACCGACAGCTTCGTGGGACAGGGAGCAGTACTTC
CDR3: CASSSPTASWDREQYF
size: .
V: TRBV6-5
D: TRBD1
J: TRBJ2-7

DNA: TGTGCCAGCAGCTCCGGAGGGGATGAGCAGTTCTTC
CDR3: CASSSGGDEQFF
size: few
V: TRBV7-9
D: .
J: TRBJ2-1

DNA: TGCGCCAGCAGCTTGTCCCCTAGTCCAGATACGCAGTATTTT
CDR3: CASSLSPSPDTQYF
size: .
V: TRBV5-1
D: .
J: TRBJ2-3

DNA: TGTGCCAGCAGCCACGATGGGACACCCTTAGCCAAAAACATTCAGTACTTC
CDR3: CASSHDGTPLAKNIQYF
size: .
V: TRBV7-2
D: .
J: TRBJ2-4

DNA: TGTGCCTGGAGTGTACGGGGGGGCTATGGCTACACCTTC
CDR3: CAWSVRGGYGYTF
size: .
V: TRBV30
D: .
J: TRBJ1-2